These T cell receptor beta chains were read from a single sample in a study of shared clonotypes between healthy human individuals. Here immunoSEQ multiplex PCR was the method, and the copy in TCRdb shows in-frame clones only, minus some. The sample has 2,500,000 or so clones; 93% are singletons. Sequencing was performed on naive CD4+ T cells from PBMCs. These receptors all come from a man between 18 and 35 years old in good health. Some clones in this sample may be carry-over from other donors' samples. Each CDR3 is given with its conserved first and last residue. The order of the fields is clone size, D gene, J gene, V gene, CDR3 protein, CDR3 DNA. D genes are given only for firm matches. Only part of the rows carry a size: once, few, many, or a class if the clone is expanded.

abundance: once
d_gene: NA
j_gene: TRBJ2-5
v_gene: TRBV6-6
CDR3aa: CASKGPQETQYF
CDR3nt: TGTGCCAGCAAGGGCCCTCAAGAGACCCAGTACTTC

abundance: NA
d_gene: NA
j_gene: TRBJ1-3
v_gene: TRBV10-3
CDR3aa: CAISEPGRGLSGNTIYF
CDR3nt: TGTGCCATCAGTGAGCCGGGCCGAGGACTCTCTGGAAACACCATATATTTT

abundance: NA
d_gene: NA
j_gene: TRBJ2-7
v_gene: TRBV5-1
CDR3aa: CASSFTPQNYEQYF
CDR3nt: TGCGCCAGCAGCTTCACACCTCAAAACTACGAGCAGTACTTC

abundance: NA
d_gene: TRBD1
j_gene: TRBJ2-5
v_gene: TRBV5-6
CDR3aa: CASSWDRAQETQYF
CDR3nt: TGTGCCAGCAGCTGGGACAGGGCCCAAGAGACCCAGTACTTC

abundance: NA
d_gene: TRBD1
j_gene: TRBJ2-1
v_gene: TRBV6-1
CDR3aa: CASSVRRQGANEQFF
CDR3nt: TGTGCCAGCTCCGTTCGGCGACAGGGGGCGAATGAGCAGTTCTTC

abundance: NA
d_gene: NA
j_gene: TRBJ2-2
v_gene: TRBV7-6
CDR3aa: CASSLPKAKGLTGELFF
CDR3nt: TGTGCCAGCAGCTTACCCAAAGCTAAAGGGTTGACCGGGGAGCTGTTTTTT

abundance: NA
d_gene: NA
j_gene: TRBJ2-3
v_gene: TRBV9
CDR3aa: CASSVGGSGSTDTQYF
CDR3nt: TGTGCCAGCAGCGTAGGTGGGAGTGGGAGCACAGATACGCAGTATTTT

abundance: NA
d_gene: TRBD2
j_gene: TRBJ2-2
v_gene: TRBV5-1
CDR3aa: CASSFPSGAGELFF
CDR3nt: TGCGCCAGCAGCTTCCCTAGCGGTGCCGGGGAGCTGTTTTTT

abundance: NA
d_gene: TRBD2
j_gene: TRBJ2-1
v_gene: TRBV7-9
CDR3aa: CASSPPGLAYNEQFF
CDR3nt: TGTGCCAGCAGCCCTCCGGGACTAGCGTACAATGAGCAGTTCTTC

abundance: NA
d_gene: NA
j_gene: TRBJ2-2
v_gene: TRBV5-1
CDR3aa: CASSLDATRNTGELFF
CDR3nt: TGCGCCAGCAGCTTGGATGCAACAAGGAACACCGGGGAGCTGTTTTTT

abundance: NA
d_gene: NA
j_gene: TRBJ2-7
v_gene: TRBV7-7
CDR3aa: CASSLSGGYEQYF
CDR3nt: TGTGCCAGCAGCCTTTCGGGTGGCTACGAGCAGTACTTC

abundance: NA
d_gene: NA
j_gene: TRBJ2-7
v_gene: TRBV20-1
CDR3aa: CSASYTYEQYF
CDR3nt: TGCAGTGCTAGTTATACCTACGAGCAGTACTTC

abundance: NA
d_gene: TRBD1
j_gene: TRBJ2-3
v_gene: TRBV27
CDR3aa: CASSNVVGQGRDTQYF
CDR3nt: TGTGCCAGCAGTAACGTAGTCGGACAGGGCAGAGATACGCAGTATTTT

abundance: NA
d_gene: NA
j_gene: TRBJ1-1
v_gene: TRBV27
CDR3aa: CASKESGSHTEAFF
CDR3nt: TGTGCCAGCAAAGAGAGCGGGTCCCACACTGAAGCTTTCTTT

abundance: NA
d_gene: NA
j_gene: TRBJ2-1
v_gene: TRBV2
CDR3aa: CATGPYEQFF
CDR3nt: TGTGCCACCGGCCCCTATGAGCAGTTCTTC

abundance: NA
d_gene: NA
j_gene: TRBJ1-1
v_gene: TRBV18
CDR3aa: CASSPPSKVNTEAFF
CDR3nt: TGTGCCAGCTCACCACCCAGTAAGGTGAACACTGAAGCTTTCTTT

abundance: NA
d_gene: NA
j_gene: TRBJ2-2
v_gene: TRBV19
CDR3aa: CASGAGELFF
CDR3nt: TGTGCCAGTGGCGCCGGGGAGCTGTTTTTT

abundance: once
d_gene: NA
j_gene: TRBJ2-7
v_gene: TRBV5-1
CDR3aa: CASSLDGRRLDEQYF
CDR3nt: TGCGCCAGCAGCTTGGATGGACGCCGTCTCGACGAGCAGTACTTC

abundance: NA
d_gene: TRBD1
j_gene: TRBJ1-4
v_gene: TRBV5-4
CDR3aa: CASSFSAGGGEKLFF
CDR3nt: TGTGCCAGCAGCTTTTCCGCAGGAGGGGGCGAAAAACTGTTTTTT

abundance: NA
d_gene: NA
j_gene: TRBJ2-7
v_gene: TRBV7-2
CDR3aa: CASSAVTGQGYEQYF
CDR3nt: TGTGCCAGCAGCGCTGTAACAGGGCAAGGCTACGAGCAGTACTTC

abundance: NA
d_gene: TRBD2
j_gene: TRBJ2-2
v_gene: TRBV2
CDR3aa: CATSTTSGRTGELFF
CDR3nt: TGTGCCACGTCGACGACTAGCGGGAGGACCGGGGAGCTGTTTTTT

abundance: NA
d_gene: TRBD2
j_gene: TRBJ2-7
v_gene: TRBV30
CDR3aa: CAWRGGSHEQYF
CDR3nt: TGTGCCTGGAGGGGGGGGTCCCACGAGCAGTACTTC

abundance: NA
d_gene: NA
j_gene: TRBJ2-7
v_gene: TRBV5-1
CDR3aa: CASSLGGGSGAYEQYF
CDR3nt: TGCGCCAGCAGCTTGGGCGGAGGGTCAGGGGCCTACGAGCAGTACTTC

abundance: NA
d_gene: TRBD1
j_gene: TRBJ2-3
v_gene: TRBV7-2
CDR3aa: CASSPTTGTGTDTQYF
CDR3nt: TGTGCCAGCAGCCCGACAACCGGGACAGGCACAGATACGCAGTATTTT

abundance: NA
d_gene: NA
j_gene: TRBJ2-1
v_gene: TRBV18
CDR3aa: CASSPEVAPVTYNEQFF
CDR3nt: TGTGCCAGCTCTCCGGAGGTGGCACCTGTGACCTACAATGAGCAGTTCTTC

abundance: NA
d_gene: NA
j_gene: TRBJ2-2
v_gene: TRBV4-2
CDR3aa: CASSQSPPTNTGELFF
CDR3nt: TGTGCCAGCAGCCAAAGCCCGCCTACGAACACCGGGGAGCTGTTTTTT

abundance: once
d_gene: TRBD2
j_gene: TRBJ2-1
v_gene: TRBV5-1
CDR3aa: CASSPPSGRAYNEQFF
CDR3nt: TGCGCCAGCAGCCCGCCGAGCGGGAGGGCCTACAATGAGCAGTTCTTC

abundance: NA
d_gene: TRBD1
j_gene: TRBJ1-1
v_gene: TRBV10-3
CDR3aa: CAISGRGRRNTEAFF
CDR3nt: TGTGCCATCAGTGGCAGGGGGCGCCGGAACACTGAAGCTTTCTTT

abundance: NA
d_gene: NA
j_gene: TRBJ2-1
v_gene: TRBV19
CDR3aa: CASRPGSSYNEQFF
CDR3nt: TGTGCCAGTCGCCCAGGGAGCTCCTACAATGAGCAGTTCTTC

abundance: NA
d_gene: NA
j_gene: TRBJ2-1
v_gene: TRBV27
CDR3aa: CASSLRVLYNEQFF
CDR3nt: TGTGCCAGCAGTTTGCGAGTTCTCTACAATGAGCAGTTCTTC

abundance: NA
d_gene: NA
j_gene: TRBJ2-7
v_gene: TRBV7-9
CDR3aa: CASSLGGGPGYEQYF
CDR3nt: TGTGCCAGCAGCTTAGGTGGGGGGCCTGGCTACGAGCAGTACTTC

abundance: once
d_gene: TRBD2
j_gene: TRBJ2-5
v_gene: TRBV7-3
CDR3aa: CASSLGAGGYQETQYF
CDR3nt: TGTGCCAGCAGCTTAGGAGCGGGAGGCTACCAAGAGACCCAGTACTTC

abundance: NA
d_gene: TRBD1
j_gene: TRBJ2-3
v_gene: TRBV7-8
CDR3aa: CASSLPGTGATDTQYF
CDR3nt: TGTGCCAGCAGCTTACCCGGGACAGGGGCCACAGATACGCAGTATTTT

abundance: NA
d_gene: NA
j_gene: TRBJ2-1
v_gene: TRBV28
CDR3aa: CASREESYNEQFF
CDR3nt: TGTGCCAGCAGAGAGGAATCCTACAATGAGCAGTTCTTC

abundance: once
d_gene: TRBD1
j_gene: TRBJ2-1
v_gene: TRBV6-6
CDR3aa: CASSYAPPAGGNEQFF
CDR3nt: TGTGCCAGCAGTTACGCCCCTCCGGCAGGGGGCAATGAGCAGTTCTTC

abundance: NA
d_gene: NA
j_gene: TRBJ2-1
v_gene: TRBV2
CDR3aa: CASRELLFGEQFF
CDR3nt: TGTGCCAGCCGGGAATTACTCTTTGGTGAGCAGTTCTTC

abundance: NA
d_gene: TRBD2
j_gene: TRBJ2-7
v_gene: TRBV11-2
CDR3aa: CASSFGTSGTSYEQYF
CDR3nt: TGTGCCAGCAGCTTTGGAACTAGCGGGACCTCCTACGAGCAGTACTTC

abundance: NA
d_gene: TRBD1
j_gene: TRBJ2-1
v_gene: TRBV7-7
CDR3aa: CASSLVLGTGGNEQFF
CDR3nt: TGTGCCAGCAGCTTAGTTTTAGGGACAGGTGGTAATGAGCAGTTCTTC

abundance: NA
d_gene: NA
j_gene: TRBJ1-1
v_gene: TRBV10-3
CDR3aa: CAISGYEGNEAFF
CDR3nt: TGTGCCATCAGTGGGTATGAAGGGAACGAAGCTTTCTTT

abundance: NA
d_gene: TRBD2
j_gene: TRBJ2-5
v_gene: TRBV5-1
CDR3aa: CASSAASGQETQYF
CDR3nt: TGCGCCAGCAGCGCTGCTAGCGGACAAGAGACCCAGTACTTC

abundance: NA
d_gene: NA
j_gene: TRBJ2-7
v_gene: TRBV15
CDR3aa: CATSRDPKPNYEQYF
CDR3nt: TGTGCCACCAGCAGAGATCCGAAGCCTAACTACGAGCAGTACTTC

abundance: NA
d_gene: TRBD1
j_gene: TRBJ2-7
v_gene: TRBV7-8
CDR3aa: CASSLIGTGMGEQYF
CDR3nt: TGTGCCAGCAGCTTAATCGGGACAGGGATGGGCGAGCAGTACTTC

abundance: NA
d_gene: NA
j_gene: TRBJ2-7
v_gene: TRBV5-4
CDR3aa: CASSLGATLSGEQYF
CDR3nt: TGTGCCAGCAGCTTGGGGGCAACTCTCTCCGGCGAGCAGTACTTC

abundance: NA
d_gene: TRBD1
j_gene: TRBJ2-2
v_gene: TRBV28
CDR3aa: CASTGTGGGGELFF
CDR3nt: TGTGCCAGCACCGGGACAGGGGGCGGCGGGGAGCTGTTTTTT

abundance: once
d_gene: TRBD1
j_gene: TRBJ1-2
v_gene: TRBV27
CDR3aa: CASSLLQGLGFYTF
CDR3nt: TGTGCCAGCAGTCTTCTACAGGGGCTCGGCTTCTACACCTTC